These 14 T cell receptor beta chains were sequenced from one sample in a study of Graves' ophthalmopathy and Graves' hyperthyroidism. RNA served as the template for amplifying TCR beta CDR3 regions. The workflow started with a first-round RT-PCR run with HTBI primers and then moved on to a second-round multiplex PCR. TCRdb analysed the multiplex PCR reads with MiXCR anew, one entry per CDR3 protein. This table holds about 1.1 million distinct CDR3 sequences, about 38% found once. The sample comprised peripheral blood or thyroid tissue (not recorded which). The receptors derive from an adult man with Graves' hyperthyroidism.

The J gene is TRBJ1-5, the V gene TRBV7-2; 8 nucleotides match TRBD1. The CDR3 is 15 residues long. Germline CDR1 and CDR2: SGHTA and FQGNSA. The V and J ends lost 4 bases and 3 bases, in that order; junction bases with no gene match: 5. The CDR3 region is CASSWTGSSNQPQHF. CDR3 DNA: TGTGCCAGCAGCTGGACAGGGAGTTCCAATCAGCCCCAGCATTTT.

About this clonotype: Since no conserved phenylalanine or tryptophan closes the CDR3, a read error is the likely cause. CDR3 sequence (DNA): TGTGCCGCCAGCAGAGTTGCCGGGTTTCTGAACACTGAAGCTTTCTGT. Residues: CAASRVAGFLNTEAFC. The chain couples TRBV15 to TRBJ1-1; D gene ambiguous. This CDR3 contains 16 residues. Germline-derived CDR1 and CDR2 are LNHNV and YYDKDF (reference sequence).

This chain uses TRBV5-1 with TRBJ2-7; D might be TRBD1 or TRBD2, each matching 5 bases. The CDR3 length is 14 residues. Germline loops: CDR1 SGHRS, CDR2 YFSETQ. V was pared by 4 bases and J by 1 base, with 12 bases between. The CDR3 spells CASSMGPFSYEQYF. Here the CDR3 DNA reads TGCGCCAGCAGCATGGGACCCTTTTCCTACGAGCAGTACTTC.

This clonotype showed up many times. The chain combines TRBV4-1 with TRBJ2-7; no definite D call. This CDR3 is built from 14 residues. V was pared by 4 bases and J by 3 bases, with 13 bases between. Germline V CDR1 and CDR2: MGHRA, YSYEKL. The CDR3 sequence is CASSRVGPNYEQYF. DNA for the CDR3: TGCGCCAGCAGCCGAGTTGGACCCAACTACGAGCAGTACTTC.

This clonotype was observed many times. The chain employs TRBV5-1 and TRBJ2-5; D is perhaps TRBD2 (6 bases). The CDR3 is made up of 16 amino acids. V lost 4 bases to trimming and J lost 2 bases, with 18 bases between them. Germline-derived CDR1 and CDR2 are SGHRS and YFSETQ. The CDR3 spells CASSPGGGVGQETQYF. The CDR3 coding sequence is TGCGCCAGCAGCCCTGGAGGAGGGGTCGGGCAAGAGACCCAGTACTTC.

This chain links TRBV7-2 with TRBJ2-5, with 8 bases aligning to TRBD2. The CDR3 has 15 amino acids. Trimming took 2 bases from V and 5 from J; bases not matched to a gene: 7. Germline V gives CDR1 SGHTA, CDR2 FQGNSA. The CDR3 bases are TGTGCCAGCAGCTTAAGCGGGAGAGCTCGGGAGACCCAGTACTTC. Protein sequence: CASSLSGRARETQYF.

The count of this clonotype is one. This may come from a read error, since a much larger clone is one base off. J is TRBJ2-5 and V is TRBV7-8, with no clear D. This CDR3 comprises 16 residues. Germline V gene lookup returns CDR1 SGHVS and CDR2 FQNEAQ. For the CDR3, the DNA is TGTGCCAGCAGCTTAGCTGAAGGGTTTCTTAAAGAGGCCCAGTACTTC. Amino acids: CASSLAEGFLKEAQYF.

In this sample, this clonotype turned up many times. The chain joins TRBV5-1 to TRBJ2-7; 7 positions match TRBD2. The CDR3 runs 12 residues. Per germline, CDR1 SGHRS and CDR2 YFSETQ. V dropped 6 bases and J dropped 4; count of bases not matched to a gene: 4. CDR3 protein: CASTDGRYEQYF. As DNA, the CDR3 is TGCGCCAGCACCGACGGGAGGTACGAGCAGTACTTC.

The chain joins TRBV7-2 to TRBJ2-7; no clear D gene. CDR1 and CDR2 (germline): SGHTA, FQGNSA. V lost 5 bases to trimming and J lost 3 bases, with 14 bases between them. The CDR3 covers 14 residues. This CDR3 reads CASSLQTWDYEQYF. In nucleotides, the CDR3 is TGTGCCAGCAGCCTTCAGACATGGGACTACGAGCAGTACTTC.

This clonotype turned up a few times. The chain is built from TRBV6-5 and TRBJ1-5, with D maybe TRBD1 (5 bases). The CDR3 extends over 15 amino acids. The germline V and J ends were trimmed by 4 bases and 0 bases, with 10 bases remaining between them. Germline V CDR1 and CDR2: MNHEY, SVGAGI. The CDR3 loop reads CASSWSTDSNQPQHF. In DNA, the CDR3 is TGTGCCAGCAGTTGGTCGACAGATAGCAATCAGCCCCAGCATTTT.

The J gene is TRBJ1-1, the V gene TRBV20-1; no clear D gene. V was pared by 3 bases and J by 2 bases, with 16 bases between. This CDR3 spans 15 amino acids. Germline-derived CDR1 and CDR2 are DFQATT and SNEGSKA (reference sequence). The CDR3 DNA follows: TGCAGTGCTAGCACCCGGGAGCTAAGAAACACTGAAGCTTTCTTT. Translated: CSASTRELRNTEAFF.

As for this clonotype: This could be a read error, since a much larger clone is one nucleotide away. This chain uses TRBV5-1 with TRBJ1-2; maybe TRBD1 (6 bases). Germline loops: CDR1 SGHRS, CDR2 YFSETQ. The CDR3 runs to 16 residues. CDR3 protein: CARSLEGGGGSYGYTF. The CDR3 nucleotides read TGCGCCCGCAGCTTGGAGGGGGGCGGCGGTTCCTATGGCTACACCTTC.

CDR3 bases: TGCAGTGCCACCGGACAGGGGAGTGAAAAACTGTTTTTT. The encoded protein is CSATGQGSEKLFF. The V call is TRBV20-1, the J call TRBJ1-4; 9 nucleotides agree with TRBD1. V was pared by 6 bases and J by 7 bases, with 6 bases of the junction left unmatched. Germline V gene sequence: CDR1 DFQATT, CDR2 SNEGSKA (reference sequence). The CDR3 totals 13 residues.

V is TRBV10-3 and J is TRBJ2-2, with 14 bases matching TRBD2. With 6 bases clipped from V and 7 bases from J, the junction kept 7 bases outside the gene matches. The CDR3 has 16 residues. Looked up from germline, CDR1 is ENHRY and CDR2 is SYGVKD. The DNA of the CDR3 is TGTGCCATCAGGACTAGCGGGAGGGCCTTGGACGGGGAGCTGTTTTTT. Protein: CAIRTSGRALDGELFF.